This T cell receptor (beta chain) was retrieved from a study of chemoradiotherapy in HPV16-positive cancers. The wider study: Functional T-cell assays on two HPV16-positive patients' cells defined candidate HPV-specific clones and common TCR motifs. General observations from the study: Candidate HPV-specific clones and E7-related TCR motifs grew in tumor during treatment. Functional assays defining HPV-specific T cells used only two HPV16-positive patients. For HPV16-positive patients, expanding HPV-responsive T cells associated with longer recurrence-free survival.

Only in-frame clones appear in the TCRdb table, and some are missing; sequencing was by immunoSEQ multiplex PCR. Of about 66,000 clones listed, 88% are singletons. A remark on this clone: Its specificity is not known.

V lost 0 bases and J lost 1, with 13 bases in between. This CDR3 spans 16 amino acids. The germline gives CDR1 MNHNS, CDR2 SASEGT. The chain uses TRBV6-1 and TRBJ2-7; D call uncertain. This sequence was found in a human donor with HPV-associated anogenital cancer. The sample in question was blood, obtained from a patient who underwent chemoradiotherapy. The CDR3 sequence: CASSEAYGAVSYEQYF. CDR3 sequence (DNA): TGTGCCAGCAGTGAAGCGTATGGTGCGGTGTCCTACGAGCAGTACTTC.